A single T cell receptor (beta chain) is shown here with its context. This CDR3 comprises 15 residues. Germline V gene lookup returns CDR1 LNHNV and CDR2 YYDKDF (reference sequence). Trimming removed 1 base from V and 1 base from J, with 7 bases in between. This entry is derived from a study of blood T cell repertoires in COVID-19. Study context: From T cells, B-cell-depleted T cells, or PBMCs came the material, which was cDNA or gDNA.

Profiled with immunoSEQ multiplex PCR; TCRdb holds only in-frame clones, not every one. The table shows tens of thousands of clones, with about four fifths occurring only once. The sample was peripheral blood. The receptor comes from an elderly woman with acute or convalescent COVID-19. The rearrangement uses TRBV15 and TRBJ2-2; no clear D. CDR3 protein: CATSRANRNTGELFF. The CDR3 coding sequence is TGTGCCACCAGCAGAGCGAACAGGAACACCGGGGAGCTGTTTTTT.